This T cell receptor (beta chain) was recorded in a study of cytomegalovirus exposure and HLA in healthy donors. Notes on the study in general: Reported findings show TCR beta sequences accurately forecast HLA-A and HLA-B alleles in most subjects. HLA allele associations emerged for around 15,000 TCR beta sequences in a later analysis, at 0.05 false discovery rate.

As for this clone: Antigen specificity is unknown.

The PCR made use of 60 Vbeta and 13 Jbeta primers. Produced via immunoSEQ multiplex PCR; TCRdb's table is partial and in-frame only. This table has roughly 190,000 clones, about 69% appearing once. The germline gives CDR1 SEHNR, CDR2 FQNEAQ (reference sequence). Trimming removed 3 bases from V and 4 bases from J; junction bases left unmatched: 9. This CDR3 has 16 residues. This sequence originates from a man aged 30 to 45 in good health and CMV-seropositive. Sequenced: PBMCs. The chain couples TRBV7-9 to TRBJ2-3; TRBD2 matches 8 bases. This CDR3 reads CASSFWAGGSSDTQYF. The CDR3 DNA reads as TGTGCCAGCAGCTTTTGGGCGGGAGGATCGTCAGATACGCAGTATTTT.